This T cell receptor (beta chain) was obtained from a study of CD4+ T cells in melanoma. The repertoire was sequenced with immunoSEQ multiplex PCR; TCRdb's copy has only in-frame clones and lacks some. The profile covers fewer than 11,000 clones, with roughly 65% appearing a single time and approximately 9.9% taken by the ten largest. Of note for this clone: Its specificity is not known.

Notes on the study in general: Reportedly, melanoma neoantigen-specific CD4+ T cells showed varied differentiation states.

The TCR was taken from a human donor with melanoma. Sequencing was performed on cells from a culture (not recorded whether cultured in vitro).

CDR3 sequence: CASSRGGLPNEKLFF. CDR3 in DNA: TGTGCCAGCAGCCGCGGGGGACTTCCAAATGAAAAACTGTTTTTT. This sequence joins TRBV7-9 and TRBJ1-4; perhaps TRBD1 as D (5 bases). Germline CDR1 and CDR2: SEHNR and FQNEAQ (reference sequence). The CDR3 has 15 residues. V lost 5 bases and J lost 5, with 15 bases in between.